A selection of T cell receptor beta chains follows, all from one sample in a study of blood T cell repertoires in COVID-19. TCRdb's table, derived via immunoSEQ multiplex PCR, lists solely in-frame clones and lacks some. This table has about 250,000 clones, around nine tenths appearing once. The sequenced material came from PBMCs or T cells enriched from blood (not recorded which). Receptors were obtained from a woman in her forties or fifties who had recovered from COVID-19. The CDR3 runs from the conserved cysteine through the conserved F or W. Each record gives: J gene, clone size, D gene, V gene, CDR3 DNA, CDR3 protein. A D gene is named only where the DNA matches it firmly. Expanded clones are given a class, and other clones once, few, many or no size at all.

TRBJ2-2	NA	TRBD2	TRBV18	TGTGCCAGCTCACCACGTTCTGGGACTAGCTACACCGGGGAGCTGTTTTTT	CASSPRSGTSYTGELFF
TRBJ1-4	NA	TRBD1	TRBV27	TGTGCCAGCAGTTTCAGGGGGAGATCTAATGAAAAACTGTTTTTT	CASSFRGRSNEKLFF
TRBJ2-1	NA	NA	TRBV28	TGTGCCAGCAGTTTCCTGACGGGAAGCAATGAGCAGTTCTTC	CASSFLTGSNEQFF
TRBJ2-1	NA	NA	TRBV28	TGTGCCAGCAGCAAACCAGGGCCCGTCTACAATGAGCAGTTCTTC	CASSKPGPVYNEQFF
TRBJ2-2	NA	NA	TRBV6-1	TGTGCCAGCAGTGAAGACAGGGTGGGGAACACCGGGGAGCTGTTTTTT	CASSEDRVGNTGELFF
TRBJ1-1	NA	TRBD1	TRBV28	TGTGCCAGCAGCGCCGAGGACAGGGGAAGAGCTTTCTTT	CASSAEDRGRAFF
TRBJ1-1	NA	NA	TRBV11-2	TGTGCCAGCAGCTCTCGACAGCCTAACACTGAAGCTTTCTTT	CASSSRQPNTEAFF
TRBJ1-6	NA	NA	TRBV21-1	TGTGCCAGCAGCAAAGGGCAGGGGTATTCACCCCTCCACTTT	CASSKGQGYSPLHF
TRBJ2-7	NA	NA	TRBV4-1	TGCGCCAGCAGCCAAGACAAAGGGGGAGACACCTACGAGCAGTACTTC	CASSQDKGGDTYEQYF
TRBJ2-4	NA	NA	TRBV6-4	TGTGCCAGCAGTGAGGTTAGGGGGGGCATTCAGTACTTC	CASSEVRGGIQYF
TRBJ1-1	NA	TRBD1	TRBV10-3	TGTGCCATCAGTGAGCGTCAGGGGGCGTCTGAAGCTTTCTTT	CAISERQGASEAFF
TRBJ2-7	NA	NA	TRBV2	TGTGCCAGCAGTGAAGAACAGGTGGAGAACTTC	CASSEEQVENF
TRBJ1-5	NA	TRBD1	TRBV19	TGTGCCAGTAGTATAGAAGGAACAGGGGGCATGGGCAATCAGCCCCAGCATTTT	CASSIEGTGGMGNQPQHF
TRBJ2-1	NA	TRBD2	TRBV9	TGTGCCAGCAGCGTGACTAGCGGGGGACCCTACAATGAGCAGTTCTTC	CASSVTSGGPYNEQFF
TRBJ2-7	NA	NA	TRBV6-1	TGTGCCAGCAGTGAAGCAATCGGGTACGAGCAGTACTTC	CASSEAIGYEQYF
TRBJ1-2	NA	NA	TRBV5-1	TGCGCCAGCAGCTTGGAACAGGCCTCCTCCTATGGCTACACCTTC	CASSLEQASSYGYTF
TRBJ2-1	NA	TRBD2	TRBV18	TGTGCCAGCTCAGAGCTAGCGGGAGCGTTTGGGGAGCAGTTCTTC	CASSELAGAFGEQFF
TRBJ1-2	once	TRBD1	TRBV10-1	TGCGCCAGCAGGGACAGGGGGAATGGCTACACCTTC	CASRDRGNGYTF
TRBJ2-1	NA	TRBD2	TRBV5-1	TGCGCCAGCAGCTTTGTGGTAGCGGGCCTCAATGAGCAGTTCTTC	CASSFVVAGLNEQFF
TRBJ2-7	few	TRBD1	TRBV7-8	TGTGCCGGTGGGTGGACAGGTTCCTACGAGCAGTACTTC	CAGGWTGSYEQYF
TRBJ2-1	NA	TRBD2	TRBV19	TGTGCCAGTAGTAGTTCTCTTAGCGGGAGTATCTACAATGAGCAGTTCTTC	CASSSSLSGSIYNEQFF
TRBJ2-3	NA	NA	TRBV6-2/TRBV6-3	TGTGCCAGCAGTTACTCTCCAAGCAGCGCAGATACGCAGTATTTT	CASSYSPSSADTQYF
TRBJ1-2	NA	TRBD1	TRBV19	TGTGCCAGTAGTATAATAACGGACAGGACCTATGGCTACACCTTC	CASSIITDRTYGYTF
TRBJ1-5	NA	NA	TRBV10-3	TGTGCCATCAGTGAGGGGAGTCAGCCCCAGCATTTT	CAISEGSQPQHF
TRBJ2-5	NA	NA	TRBV18	TGTGCCAGCTCCCCCCCGGGGCAGGGGAAGACCCAGTACTTC	CASSPPGQGKTQYF
TRBJ2-5	NA	TRBD2	TRBV18	TGTGCCAGCTCACCCACGGGGGGAGTCCCCGAAGAGACCCAGTACTTC	CASSPTGGVPEETQYF
TRBJ1-3	once	NA	TRBV21-1	TGTGCCAGCAGCAAACGCAGGGTTGGAAACACCATATATTTT	CASSKRRVGNTIYF
TRBJ1-1	NA	NA	TRBV7-3	TGTGCCAGCAGCTCATCCACCTCAGGCCCCACTGAAGCTTTCTTT	CASSSSTSGPTEAFF
TRBJ1-5	NA	NA	TRBV28	TGTGCCAGCAGTTTAGGGGGCAGCCCATACCAGCCCCAGCATTTT	CASSLGGSPYQPQHF
TRBJ2-3	NA	TRBD1	TRBV7-2	TGTGCCAGCAGCTCTTGGACAGGGCCAGATACGCAGTATTTT	CASSSWTGPDTQYF
TRBJ1-5	NA	TRBD1	TRBV18	TGTGCCAGCTCACAGGGACAGTCGGTAAATAGCAATCAGCCCCAGCATTTT	CASSQGQSVNSNQPQHF
TRBJ2-2	NA	NA	TRBV24-1	TGTGCCACCAGTGTTCCCACGGGGGACCCGAACACCGGGGAGCTGTTTTTT	CATSVPTGDPNTGELFF
TRBJ1-2	NA	TRBD1	TRBV7-8	TGTGCCAGCAGCCGGGGACAGGAATATGGCTACACCTTC	CASSRGQEYGYTF
TRBJ1-5	few	TRBD1	TRBV6-2/TRBV6-3	TGTGCCAGCAGTGAGGGACAGCCGAATCAGCCCCAGCATTTT	CASSEGQPNQPQHF
TRBJ2-1	NA	NA	TRBV10-3	TGTGCCATCGTGGCTAGCCGGAGCTCCTACAATGAGCAGTTCTTC	CAIVASRSSYNEQFF
TRBJ2-7	NA	NA	TRBV11-3	TGTGCCAGCAGCTTAGGTAGCGAGTACGAGCAGTACTTC	CASSLGSEYEQYF
TRBJ2-7	NA	TRBD2	TRBV7-9	TGTGCCAGCAGCTTCAGCCTAGCGGGAGGGCCGTCGATCTCCTACGAGCAGTACTTC	CASSFSLAGGPSISYEQYF
TRBJ1-1	NA	TRBD1	TRBV28	TGTGCCAGCAGTTGGACAGGGTATACCACTGAAGCTTTCTTT	CASSWTGYTTEAFF
TRBJ1-1	NA	NA	TRBV30	TGTGCCTGGAGCCTGTGGAGCCCCCCTGAAGCTTTCTTT	CAWSLWSPPEAFF
TRBJ2-1	once	TRBD2	TRBV5-6	TGTGCCAGCAGCTCAGTAGCGGGAGGGCCGGGTGAGCAGTTCTTC	CASSSVAGGPGEQFF
TRBJ1-6	NA	TRBD1	TRBV19	TGTGCCAGTACGGGACAGGTCAACTCACCCCTCCACTTT	CASTGQVNSPLHF
TRBJ1-3	NA	NA	TRBV5-1	TGCGCCAGCAGCAGAGCCGGGACATCTGGAAACACCATATATTTT	CASSRAGTSGNTIYF
TRBJ1-2	few	NA	TRBV12-5	TGTGCTAGTGGTCCCGAACCGGGGATGGATTATGGCTACACCTTC	CASGPEPGMDYGYTF
TRBJ2-2	NA	NA	TRBV3-1/TRBV3-2	TGTGCCAGCAGCCAAGGGGTGGCGGGAGAGGGGGCCGGGGAGCTGTTTTTT	CASSQGVAGEGAGELFF
TRBJ1-1	NA	NA	TRBV4-3	TGCGCCAGCAGCCCCGGGATTCGGGGGACTGAAGCTTTCTTT	CASSPGIRGTEAFF
TRBJ2-7	NA	NA	TRBV4-3	TGCGCCAGCAGCCAAGACCAGGGTGGGATCGAGCAGTACTTC	CASSQDQGGIEQYF
TRBJ2-1	NA	NA	TRBV3-1/TRBV3-2	TGTGCCAGCAGCCAATTCCAGCGGAACAATGAGCAGTTCTTC	CASSQFQRNNEQFF
TRBJ1-5	NA	TRBD1	TRBV28	TGTGCCAGCAGCACGGCGGGACAGGGGGAACAGCCCCAGCATTTT	CASSTAGQGEQPQHF
TRBJ2-7	NA	NA	TRBV6-5	TGTGCCAGCAGTCTATACGATGAGCAGTACTTC	CASSLYDEQYF
TRBJ2-1	NA	TRBD1	TRBV9	TGTGCCAGCAGCGCCCTATCCGGGACAGGGGTCTTCTCCTACAATGAGCAGTTCTTC	CASSALSGTGVFSYNEQFF
TRBJ2-7	NA	NA	TRBV5-1	TGCGCAGTGCGGAGCCAACCGGCGGACTACGAGCAGTACTTC	CAVRSQPADYEQYF
TRBJ2-5	NA	TRBD1	TRBV2	TGTGCCAGCAGTGGCCTCGACAGGGGAGAGACCCAGTACTTC	CASSGLDRGETQYF
TRBJ1-2	NA	NA	TRBV5-6	TGTGCCACCGGAATGTATAACTTACCCTACCCTATGGAGGGCTACACCTTC	CATGMYNLPYPMEGYTF